Each of the 20 T cell receptor beta chains below was sequenced from the same sample in a study of cytotoxic CD8 clonotypes in ibrutinib-treated CLL. Using immunoSEQ multiplex PCR, the repertoire was profiled, and TCRdb retains in-frame clones only, with some absent. The sample consists of approximately 340,000 clones, roughly 71% of them appearing once. The starting material was PBMCs, obtained after 36 months of ibrutinib treatment. The receptors were sampled from a human donor with chronic lymphocytic leukemia.

The chain couples TRBV27 to TRBJ1-2, with D maybe TRBD1 (5 bases). Trimming took 5 bases from V and 8 from J, leaving 18 bases between them. Germline V gene sequence: CDR1 MNHEY, CDR2 SMNVEV (reference sequence). The CDR3 spans 14 residues. The DNA for the CDR3 is TGTGCCAGCAGTAACTCGGGACCCCGTCGGGGCTACACCTTC. It codes for CASSNSGPRRGYTF.

J is TRBJ1-2 and V is TRBV6-5, with D perhaps matching TRBD1 (5 bases). The CDR3 runs to 13 residues. V lost 9 bases, J lost 8 bases, and 19 bases lay in between. Germline V gene lookup returns CDR1 MNHEY and CDR2 SVGAGI. Here the CDR3 reads CASRGEGTGGYTF. CDR3 coding DNA: TGTGCCAGTCGCGGAGAGGGGACTGGGGGCTACACCTTC.

V is TRBV5-1 and J is TRBJ2-2, with TRBD1 identical over 8 bases. The CDR3 has 16 amino acids. Germline CDR1 reads SGHRS; CDR2 reads YFSETQ. Losses at the gene ends were 3 bases for V and 3 bases for J; bases not matched to a gene: 7. This chain's CDR3 is CASSSRGTGDTGELFF. CDR3 in DNA: TGCGCCAGCAGCTCCCGCGGGACAGGAGACACCGGGGAGCTGTTTTTT.

This clone was seen only a few times. The V and J genes are TRBV27 and TRBJ2-7, with 9 bases aligning to TRBD1. The junction had 6 bases not matched to a gene; V was cut back by 4 bases and J by 2 bases. CDR3 size: 15 residues. The germline V gene encodes CDR1 MNHEY and CDR2 SMNVEV (reference sequence). CDR3 nucleotide sequence: TGTGCCAGCAGTTCCCTCGGGACAGGGACCTACGAGCAGTACTTC. It translates to CASSSLGTGTYEQYF.

The V and J genes are TRBV29-1 and TRBJ2-1, with 7 nucleotides matching TRBD2. The germline V gene encodes CDR1 SQVTM and CDR2 ANQGSEA. CDR3 length equals 14 residues. The junction had 10 bases not matched to a gene; V was cut back by 6 bases and J by 5 bases. The CDR3 bases are TGCAGCGTGCAGCCGGGACTAACAAACAATGAGCAGTTCTTC. This gives the protein CSVQPGLTNNEQFF.

The chain uses TRBV2 and TRBJ2-7; no reliable D call. The CDR3 runs to 12 residues. The V end lost 4 bases, the J end lost 4 bases, and 8 bases lay between the germline ends. Germline CDR1 reads SNHLY; CDR2 reads FYNNEI. This CDR3 reads CASSGEEYEQYF. The CDR3 coding sequence is TGTGCCAGCAGTGGTGAGGAGTACGAGCAGTACTTC. The variable domain in full, completed from reference TRBV2 and TRBJ2-7, reads EPEVTQTPSHQVTQMGQEVILRCVPISNHLYFYWYRQILGQKVEFLVSFYNNEISEKSEIFDDQFSVERPDGSNFTLKIRSTKLEDSAMYFCASSGEEYEQYFGPGTRLTVT.

V usage is TRBV29-1 and J usage is TRBJ2-3; the match to TRBD2 covers 7 bases. The CDR3 contains 15 residues. J lost 0 bases, V lost 7 bases, and 10 bases had no gene match. CDR1 and CDR2 from the germline V gene are SQVTM and ANQGSEA. CDR3 sequence reads: CSARTSATSTDTQYF. Written as DNA, the CDR3 is TGCAGCGCTCGGACTAGTGCCACCAGCACAGATACGCAGTATTTT.

This clone has just one count. V usage is TRBV5-4 and J usage is TRBJ1-2; D is possibly TRBD1 (6 bases). Trimming took off 6 bases at V and 4 bases at J, with 16 bases between the two ends. Germline V gives CDR1 SGHNT, CDR2 YYREEE (reference sequence). This CDR3 spans 14 amino acids. The CDR3, as DNA: TGTGCCAGCACCCATGGACAGACCCGCTATGGCTACACCTTC. This translates into CASTHGQTRYGYTF.

The gene calls are TRBV11-2 and TRBJ2-1; D gene ambiguous. The CDR3 loop spans 16 amino acids. Germline-derived CDR1 and CDR2 are SGHAT and FQNNGV. Trimming removed 3 bases at V and 0 bases at J, with 12 bases between. In nucleotides, the CDR3 is TGTGCCAGCAGCTTCGGATGGGTGGGCTCCTACAATGAGCAGTTCTTC. Translation gives CASSFGWVGSYNEQFF.

V is TRBV21-1 and J is TRBJ2-1; the table calls TRBD2, which could not be checked here. TRBV21-1 is listed as a pseudogene. This CDR3 contains 15 residues. Here the CDR3 reads CASRKTSGSGGEQFF. The CDR3 nucleotides read TGTGCCAGCAGGAAGACTAGCGGGAGTGGGGGTGAGCAGTTCTTC.

The CDR3 sequence: CASSYRLNEQFF. For the CDR3, the DNA is TGTGCCAGCAGCTACAGACTGAATGAGCAGTTCTTC. This rearrangement joins TRBV9 to TRBJ2-1, with D unresolved. The CDR3 is 12 amino acids. The ends were cut back, 4 bases at V and 7 bases at J, with 9 bases in the middle. Germline V gene data show CDR1 as SGDLS and CDR2 as YYNGEE.

This clone was seen more than once but under ten times. Other DNA sequences in the sample encode the same CDR3. The chain combines TRBV6-5 with TRBJ2-5; TRBD2 agrees at 8 bases. The CDR3 length is 15 residues. Losses at the gene ends were 0 bases for V and 2 bases for J; bases not matched to a gene: 2. Per the germline V gene, CDR1 is MNHEY and CDR2 is SVGAGI. CDR3 residues: CASSYSSGVQETQYF. The CDR3 coding sequence is TGTGCCAGCAGTTACTCTAGCGGGGTGCAAGAGACCCAGTACTTC.

The gene calls are TRBV9 and TRBJ2-3, with no clear D. CDR3 length: 13 residues. The V end was cut by 2 bases, the J end by 0 bases, with 4 bases between. Germline CDR1 and CDR2: SGDLS and YYNGEE. CDR3 amino acids: CASSVGSTDTQYF. DNA of the CDR3: TGTGCCAGCAGCGTGGGAAGCACAGATACGCAGTATTTT.

The rearrangement uses TRBV18 and TRBJ2-1, with 8 bases that match TRBD2. J gave up 7 bases and V 2 bases, and 13 bases lay outside the gene matches. Germline CDR1 and CDR2: KGHSH and LQKENI. The CDR3 length is 17 residues. The chain's CDR3 is CASSPGGLVGIVNEQFF. The DNA of the CDR3 is TGTGCCAGCTCACCAGGGGGACTAGTTGGGATTGTGAATGAGCAGTTCTTC.

This clone has more than one count but fewer than ten. The chain employs TRBV6-1 and TRBJ2-3; TRBD2 might be the D (6 bases). The V and J ends lost 5 bases and 0 bases respectively, with 12 bases between them. Per germline, CDR1 MNHNS and CDR2 SASEGT. The CDR3 totals 15 residues. The chain's CDR3 is CASSSLAESTDTQYF. CDR3 DNA sequence: TGTGCCAGCAGTTCCTTAGCGGAAAGCACAGATACGCAGTATTTT.

The chain recombines TRBV29-1 with TRBJ2-7; 8 bases fit TRBD2. The germline CDR1 and CDR2 sequences are SQVTM and ANQGSEA. Trimming took 5 bases from V and 6 from J; bases not matched to a gene: 9. This CDR3 has 13 amino acids. The CDR3 reads CSVTSGDWGEQYF. The CDR3 DNA sequence: TGCAGCGTTACTAGCGGAGATTGGGGCGAGCAGTACTTC.

This chain uses TRBV5-1 with TRBJ1-4; 10 bases line up with TRBD1. The CDR3 consists of 14 residues. Germline CDR1 is SGHRS and CDR2 is YFSETQ. The ends lost 4 bases at V and 8 bases at J; junction bases unmatched: 5. Here the CDR3 reads CASSPDRGREKLFF. The CDR3 DNA is TGCGCCAGCAGCCCAGACAGGGGGCGAGAAAAACTGTTTTTT.

The chain joins TRBV27 to TRBJ1-5; D gene unclear. This CDR3 contains 14 residues. Germline CDR1 reads MNHEY; CDR2 reads SMNVEV (reference sequence). The germline V and J ends were trimmed by 5 bases and 4 bases, with 12 bases remaining between them. CDR3 region: CASSPQVWNQPQHF. CDR3 DNA: TGTGCCAGCAGTCCCCAGGTGTGGAATCAGCCCCAGCATTTT.

The CDR3 here is CASSFSAGLSGEQFF. The CDR3 bases are TGTGCCAGCAGCTTTTCTGCGGGGCTCAGCGGGGAGCAGTTCTTC. The rearrangement joins TRBV11-3 to TRBJ2-1; D is perhaps TRBD2 (6 bases). V dropped 3 bases and J dropped 10 bases, with 19 bases sitting between them. CDR3 length: 15 residues. Germline lookup yields CDR1 SGHNT and CDR2 YENEEA.

This clone was seen more than once but under ten times. The V and J genes are TRBV6-1 and TRBJ2-7; D call uncertain. Germline V lookup: CDR1 MNHNS, CDR2 SASEGT. V lost 6 bases and J 2 bases, leaving 14 bases between the germline ends. The CDR3 covers 14 residues. CDR3 bases: TGTGCCAGCAGCCCCGCCCAGGCAACCTACGAGCAGTACTTC. Protein sequence: CASSPAQATYEQYF.